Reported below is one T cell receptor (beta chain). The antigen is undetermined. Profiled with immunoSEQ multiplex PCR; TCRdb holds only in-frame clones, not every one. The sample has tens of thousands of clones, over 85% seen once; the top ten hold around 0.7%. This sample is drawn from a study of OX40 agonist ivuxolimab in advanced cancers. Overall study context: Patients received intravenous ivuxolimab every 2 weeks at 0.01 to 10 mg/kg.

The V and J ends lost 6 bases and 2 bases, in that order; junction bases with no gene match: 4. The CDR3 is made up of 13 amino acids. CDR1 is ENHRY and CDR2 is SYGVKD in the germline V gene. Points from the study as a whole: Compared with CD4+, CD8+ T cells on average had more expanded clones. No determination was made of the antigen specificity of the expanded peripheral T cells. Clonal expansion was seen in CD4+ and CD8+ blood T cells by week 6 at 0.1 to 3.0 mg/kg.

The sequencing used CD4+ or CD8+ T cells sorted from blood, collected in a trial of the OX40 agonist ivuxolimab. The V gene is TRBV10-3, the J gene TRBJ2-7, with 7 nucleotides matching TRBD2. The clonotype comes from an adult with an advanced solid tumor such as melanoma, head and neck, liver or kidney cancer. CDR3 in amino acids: CAISGLAAYEQYF. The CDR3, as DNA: TGTGCCATCAGCGGGCTAGCGGCCTACGAGCAGTACTTC.